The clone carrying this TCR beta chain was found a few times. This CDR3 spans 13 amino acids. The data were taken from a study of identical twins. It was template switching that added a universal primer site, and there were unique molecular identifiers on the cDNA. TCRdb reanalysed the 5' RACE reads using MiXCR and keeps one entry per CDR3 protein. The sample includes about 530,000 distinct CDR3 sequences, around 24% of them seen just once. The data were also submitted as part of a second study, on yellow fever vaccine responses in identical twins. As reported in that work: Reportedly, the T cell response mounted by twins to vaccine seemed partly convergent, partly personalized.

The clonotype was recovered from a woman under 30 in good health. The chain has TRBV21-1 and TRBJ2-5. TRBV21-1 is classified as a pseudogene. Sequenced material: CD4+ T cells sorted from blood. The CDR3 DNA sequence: TGTGCCAACATAAAGCAGTTCCAAGAGACCCAGTACTTC. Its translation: CANIKQFQETQYF.